Listed here are 27 T cell receptor beta chains from one sample, sequenced in a study of CXCR3-negative and CXCR3-positive naive CD8 T cells. Study-level results: CXCR3-positive naive cells had more hydrophobic TRB CDR3s than CXCR3-negative naive cells.

These TCRs' antigens remain unknown. The libraries of TRB cDNA were prepared using 5' RACE with UMI labels. TCRdb reprocessed the 5' RACE reads and stores each CDR3 protein as one record, lacking DNA. The listing records about 89,000 distinct CDR3 sequences. Material: naive CXCR3+ CD8+ T cells from blood. Subset noted: CD45RO-CCR7+CD27+CD95- naive CD8+ T cells expressing CXCR3 (TNR3+). Source of these receptors: a human donor in good health. Some clones in this sample may be carry-over from other donors' samples.

This rearrangement joins TRBV29-1 to TRBJ2-1; the TCRdb call, TRBD2, lacks DNA for checking. The CDR3 is 11 amino acids. Germline CDR1 and CDR2: SQVTM and ANQGSEA. CDR3: CSVEREPTQFF.

This sequence joins TRBV4-1 and TRBJ2-1; TCRdb names TRBD1, which stays unverified in the absence of DNA. This CDR3 contains 17 residues. Germline V CDR1 and CDR2: MGHRA, YSYEKL. This CDR3 reads CASSPTDPGATYNEQFF.

This chain uses TRBV5-1 with TRBJ2-3. This CDR3 has 16 amino acids. Germline V CDR1 and CDR2: SGHRS, YFSETQ. CDR3 residues: CASSLATEPSTDTQYF.

This chain uses TRBV7-9 with TRBJ1-1; TCRdb's assignment of TRBD1 cannot be checked, as there is no DNA. Germline lookup yields CDR1 SEHNR and CDR2 FQNEAQ (reference sequence). This CDR3 has 14 amino acids. The CDR3 sequence is CASSPVRQGIEAFF.

The chain combines TRBV9 with TRBJ2-5; TCRdb names TRBD1, which stays unverified in the absence of DNA. CDR1 SGDLS and CDR2 YYNGEE come from the germline V gene. This CDR3 has 16 residues. The chain's CDR3 is CASSIEPDRLLETQYF.

This chain uses TRBV7-9 with TRBJ2-5; TCRdb gives TRBD1 as the D gene, but with no DNA this cannot be confirmed. The CDR3 sequence is 16 residues long. CDR1 is SEHNR and CDR2 is FQNEAQ in the germline V gene (reference sequence). CDR3 residues: CASSLGFGGSQETQYF.

The chain employs TRBV12-3 or TRBV12-4 and TRBJ1-5. CDR3 length equals 14 residues. CDR3: CASSSARSNQPQHF.

CDR3 residues: CASSSEGAGGNSYEQYF. The chain recombines TRBV7-6 with TRBJ2-7; TCRdb's D call of TRBD1 is untestable without DNA. The germline V gene has CDR1 SGHVS and CDR2 FNYEAQ. The CDR3 contains 17 residues.

This sequence joins TRBV7-7 and TRBJ2-5. This CDR3 is built from 13 residues. Germline V gene lookup returns CDR1 SSHAT and CDR2 FNYEAQ (reference sequence). The CDR3 here is CASTSGGPETQYF.

The chain uses TRBV6-2 or TRBV6-3 and TRBJ2-1; no DNA is available, so the TRBD2 call from TCRdb remains unchecked. This CDR3 is 21 amino acids long. Germline assignment: CDR1 MNHEY and CDR2 SVGEGT. The CDR3 here is CASSYPESGLAGSGSYNEQFF.

The chain joins TRBV3-1 to TRBJ2-7; TCRdb selects TRBD2, and the lack of DNA leaves this call unchecked. This CDR3 contains 17 residues. In germline, CDR1 is LGHDT, CDR2 YNNKEL (reference sequence). CDR3 loop: CASSQDSRGGASYEQYF.

The rearrangement links TRBV7-9 to TRBJ2-7; TCRdb's D call of TRBD2 is untestable without DNA. This CDR3 region has 15 residues. Germline V gives CDR1 SEHNR, CDR2 FQNEAQ (reference sequence). CDR3 sequence: CASSLAGGRGNEQYF.

The chain uses TRBV28 and TRBJ2-5. Germline CDR1 MDHEN, CDR2 SYDVKM. The CDR3 spans 11 residues. The CDR3 spells CASSFSLTQYF.

The chain carries TRBV13 and TRBJ1-1; TCRdb designates TRBD1, a call that cannot be tested without DNA. The CDR3 sequence is 15 residues long. The V gene's germline CDR1 is PRHDT and CDR2 FYEKMQ (reference sequence). The CDR3 protein is CASSPWGTRNAEAFF.

The chain combines TRBV3-1 with TRBJ2-7. Germline V gene lookup returns CDR1 LGHDT and CDR2 YNNKEL (reference sequence). This CDR3 comprises 16 residues. CDR3 residues: CASSHVGLDFIYEQYF.

The V call is TRBV7-2, the J call TRBJ2-1; TCRdb lists TRBD2, though no DNA is available to test this call. The CDR3 totals 16 residues. CDR1 is SGHTA, CDR2 FQGNSA, per germline. Here the CDR3 reads CASSEYSGSPYNEQFF.

The genes are TRBV6-1 and TRBJ2-7; absent DNA, TCRdb's TRBD1 call cannot be checked. This CDR3 has 15 amino acids. Per germline, CDR1 MNHNS and CDR2 SASEGT. The CDR3 region is CASSTPGTVNYEQYF.

The chain couples TRBV2 to TRBJ1-6. The CDR3 consists of 13 residues. Germline loops: CDR1 SNHLY, CDR2 FYNNEI. The CDR3 here is CASTPGVNSPLHF.

The rearrangement links TRBV5-6 to TRBJ1-1; no DNA is available, so the TRBD1 call from TCRdb remains unchecked. The CDR3 consists of 16 residues. Germline values: CDR1 SGHDT, CDR2 YYEEEE. CDR3 residues: CASSLVGLQGRTEAFF. The whole variable domain, remainder taken from reference TRBV5-6 and TRBJ1-1, is DAGVTQSPTHLIKTRGQQVTLRCSPKSGHDTVSWYQQALGQGPQFIFQYYEEEERQRGNFPDRFSGHQFPNYSSELNVNALLLGDSALYLCASSLVGLQGRTEAFFGQGTRLTVV.

The chain employs TRBV28 and TRBJ2-3; TCRdb lists TRBD2, though no DNA is available to test this call. The CDR3 extends over 17 amino acids. CDR1 is MDHEN, CDR2 SYDVKM, per germline. The CDR3: CASSLSSSGVRGDTQYF.

The chain recombines TRBV7-3 with TRBJ2-1; TCRdb picks TRBD1, but there is no DNA to check that call. Germline V gene data show CDR1 as SGHTA and CDR2 as FQGTGA. The CDR3 runs to 15 residues. CDR3 sequence: CASSLISDRAGEQFF.

This chain uses TRBV27 with TRBJ1-6; the TCRdb call, TRBD1, lacks DNA for checking. The CDR3 totals 14 residues. CDR1 and CDR2 from the germline V gene are MNHEY and SMNVEV (reference sequence). CDR3 protein: CASRTGTDYSPLHF.

The V gene is TRBV27, the J gene TRBJ2-1; checking the TCRdb D call of TRBD2 is not possible without DNA. The CDR3 has 14 amino acids. Germline V lookup: CDR1 MNHEY, CDR2 SMNVEV (reference sequence). The CDR3 reads CASSFRTSIDEQFF.

The CDR3 loop is CASSLFSGLVVDEQYF. The J gene is TRBJ2-7, the V gene TRBV28; TCRdb gives TRBD2 as the D gene, but with no DNA this cannot be confirmed. CDR1 is MDHEN, CDR2 SYDVKM, per germline. This CDR3 has 16 amino acids.

The chain combines TRBV5-6 with TRBJ2-1. CDR3 length: 17 amino acids. From germline, CDR1 is SGHDT and CDR2 YYEEEE. This chain's CDR3 is CASSLGGAGGTYNEQFF.

This chain connects TRBV7-8 to TRBJ1-6; the TRBD1 assignment by TCRdb is unverifiable without DNA. Germline V lookup: CDR1 SGHVS, CDR2 FQNEAQ. The CDR3 has 22 amino acids. The CDR3: CASSPRAAGGQGLSSYNSPLHF.

The chain has TRBV20-1 and TRBJ1-1; checking the TCRdb D call of TRBD1 is not possible without DNA. CDR1 DFQATT and CDR2 SNEGSKA come from the germline V gene (reference sequence). The CDR3 runs to 17 residues. This CDR3 reads CSAFTAREPLGWTEAFF.